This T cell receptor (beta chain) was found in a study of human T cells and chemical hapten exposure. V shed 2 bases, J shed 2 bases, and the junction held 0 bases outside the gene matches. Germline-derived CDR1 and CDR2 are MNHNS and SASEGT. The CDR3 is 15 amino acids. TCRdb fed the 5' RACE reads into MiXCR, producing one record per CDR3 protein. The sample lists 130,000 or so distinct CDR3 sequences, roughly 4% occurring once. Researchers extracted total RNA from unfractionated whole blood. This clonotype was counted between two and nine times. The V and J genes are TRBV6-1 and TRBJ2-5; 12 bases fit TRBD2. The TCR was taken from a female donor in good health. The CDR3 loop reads CASSELAGGQETQYF. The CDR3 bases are TGTGCCAGCAGTGAACTAGCGGGGGGGCAAGAGACCCAGTACTTC.